Only one count was recorded for the clone carrying this T cell receptor (beta chain). Between the trimmed V and J ends, which lost 4 bases and 4 bases, there was a span of 10 bases. The CDR3 consists of 13 residues. Germline-derived CDR1 and CDR2 are MNHEY and SVGAGI. Profiled with immunoSEQ multiplex PCR; TCRdb holds only in-frame clones, not every one. The sample has approximately 60,000 clones, approximately 89% seen once. The data were taken from a study of control samples from healthy donors and cancer patients. The TCR comes from a man aged 25-45 years with colorectal cancer. Sequenced sample: PBMCs. The chain joins TRBV6-5 to TRBJ1-1, with a weak D call TRBD1 (5 bases). The DNA for the CDR3 is TGTGCCAGCAGTTTTTTCGGGGGCACTGAAGCTTTCTTT. Its protein is CASSFFGGTEAFF.